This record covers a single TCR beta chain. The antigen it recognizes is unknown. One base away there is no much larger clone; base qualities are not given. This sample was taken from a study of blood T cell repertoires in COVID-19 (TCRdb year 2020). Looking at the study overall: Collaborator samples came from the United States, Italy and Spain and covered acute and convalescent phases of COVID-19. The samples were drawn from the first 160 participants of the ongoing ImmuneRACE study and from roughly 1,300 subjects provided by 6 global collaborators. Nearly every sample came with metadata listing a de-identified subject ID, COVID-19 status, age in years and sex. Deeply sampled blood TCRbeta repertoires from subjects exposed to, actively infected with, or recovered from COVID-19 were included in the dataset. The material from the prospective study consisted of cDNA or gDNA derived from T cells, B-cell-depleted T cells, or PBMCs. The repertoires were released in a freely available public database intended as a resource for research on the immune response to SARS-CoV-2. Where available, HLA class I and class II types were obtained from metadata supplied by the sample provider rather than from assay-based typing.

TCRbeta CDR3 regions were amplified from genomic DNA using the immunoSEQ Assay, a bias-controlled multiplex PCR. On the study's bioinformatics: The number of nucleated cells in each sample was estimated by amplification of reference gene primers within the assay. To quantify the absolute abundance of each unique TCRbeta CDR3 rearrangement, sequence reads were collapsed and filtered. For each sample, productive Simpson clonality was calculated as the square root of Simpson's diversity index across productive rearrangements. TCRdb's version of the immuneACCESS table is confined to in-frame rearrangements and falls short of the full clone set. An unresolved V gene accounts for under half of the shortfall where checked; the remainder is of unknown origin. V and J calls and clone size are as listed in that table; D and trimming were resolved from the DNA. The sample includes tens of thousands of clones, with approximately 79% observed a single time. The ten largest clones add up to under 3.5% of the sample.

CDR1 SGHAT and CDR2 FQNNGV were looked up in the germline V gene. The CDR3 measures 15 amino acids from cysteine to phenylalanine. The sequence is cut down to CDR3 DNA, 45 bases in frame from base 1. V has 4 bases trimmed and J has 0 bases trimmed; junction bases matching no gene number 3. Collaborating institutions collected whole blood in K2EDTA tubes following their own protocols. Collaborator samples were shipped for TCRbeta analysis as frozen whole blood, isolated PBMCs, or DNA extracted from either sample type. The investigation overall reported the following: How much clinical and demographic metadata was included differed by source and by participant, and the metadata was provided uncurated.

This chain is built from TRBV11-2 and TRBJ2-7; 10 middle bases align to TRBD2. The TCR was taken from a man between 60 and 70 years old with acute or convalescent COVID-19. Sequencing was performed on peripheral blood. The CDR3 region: CASSWTSGASYEQYF. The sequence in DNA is TGTGCCAGCAGCTGGACTAGCGGCGCCTCCTACGAGCAGTACTTC.